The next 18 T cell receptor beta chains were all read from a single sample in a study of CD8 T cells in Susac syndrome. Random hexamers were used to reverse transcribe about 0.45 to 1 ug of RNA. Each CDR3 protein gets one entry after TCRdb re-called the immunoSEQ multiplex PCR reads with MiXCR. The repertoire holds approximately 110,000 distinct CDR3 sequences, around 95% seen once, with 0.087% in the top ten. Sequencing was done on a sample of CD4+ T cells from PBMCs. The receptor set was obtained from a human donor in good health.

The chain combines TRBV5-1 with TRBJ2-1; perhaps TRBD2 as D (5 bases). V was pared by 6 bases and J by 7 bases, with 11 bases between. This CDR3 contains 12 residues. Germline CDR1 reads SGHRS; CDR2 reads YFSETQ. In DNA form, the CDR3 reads TGCGCCAGCAAACTGGGAGAAAATGAGCAGTTCTTC. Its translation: CASKLGENEQFF.

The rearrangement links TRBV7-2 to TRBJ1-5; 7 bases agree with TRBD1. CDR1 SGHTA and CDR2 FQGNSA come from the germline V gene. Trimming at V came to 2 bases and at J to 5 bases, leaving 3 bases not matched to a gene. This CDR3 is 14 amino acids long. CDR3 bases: TGTGCCAGCAGCTTAAGACAGGGCTATCAGCCCCAGCATTTT. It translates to CASSLRQGYQPQHF.

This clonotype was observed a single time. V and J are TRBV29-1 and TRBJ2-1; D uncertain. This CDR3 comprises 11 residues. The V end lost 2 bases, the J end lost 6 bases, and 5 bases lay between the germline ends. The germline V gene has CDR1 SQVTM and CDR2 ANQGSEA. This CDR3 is CSVENFNEQFF. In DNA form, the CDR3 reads TGCAGCGTTGAAAACTTCAATGAGCAGTTCTTC.

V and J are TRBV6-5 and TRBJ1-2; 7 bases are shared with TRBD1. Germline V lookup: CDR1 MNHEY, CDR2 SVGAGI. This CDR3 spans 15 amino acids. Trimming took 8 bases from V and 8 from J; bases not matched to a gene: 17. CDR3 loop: CASGPTAGGSRGYTF. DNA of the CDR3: TGTGCCAGCGGCCCGACGGCAGGGGGGTCCCGCGGCTACACCTTC.

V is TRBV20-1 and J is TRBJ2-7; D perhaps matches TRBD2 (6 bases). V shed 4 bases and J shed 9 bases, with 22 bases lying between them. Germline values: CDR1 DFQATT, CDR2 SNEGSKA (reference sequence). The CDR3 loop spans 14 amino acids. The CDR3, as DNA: TGCAGTGCTACCCCGCGGGACCGCGGGGTAGGGCAGTACTTC. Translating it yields CSATPRDRGVGQYF.

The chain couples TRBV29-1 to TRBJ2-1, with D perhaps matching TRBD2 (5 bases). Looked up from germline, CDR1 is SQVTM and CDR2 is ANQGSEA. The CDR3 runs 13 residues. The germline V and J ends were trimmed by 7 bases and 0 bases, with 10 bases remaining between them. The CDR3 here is CSAGLSSYNEQFF. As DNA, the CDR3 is TGCAGCGCCGGACTTAGCTCCTACAATGAGCAGTTCTTC.

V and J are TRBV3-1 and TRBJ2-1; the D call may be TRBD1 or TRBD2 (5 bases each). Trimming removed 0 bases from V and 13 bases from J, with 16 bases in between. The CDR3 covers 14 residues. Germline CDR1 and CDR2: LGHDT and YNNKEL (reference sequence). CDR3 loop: CASSQEAGARKQFF. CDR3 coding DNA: TGTGCCAGCAGCCAAGAGGCCGGGGCGAGAAAACAGTTCTTC.

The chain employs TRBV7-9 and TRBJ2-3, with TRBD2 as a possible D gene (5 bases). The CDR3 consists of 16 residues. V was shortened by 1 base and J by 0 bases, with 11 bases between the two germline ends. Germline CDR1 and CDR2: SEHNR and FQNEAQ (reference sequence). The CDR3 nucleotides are TGTGCCAGCAGCTTAGGGCAAGCGGTCAGCACAGATACGCAGTATTTT. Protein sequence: CASSLGQAVSTDTQYF.

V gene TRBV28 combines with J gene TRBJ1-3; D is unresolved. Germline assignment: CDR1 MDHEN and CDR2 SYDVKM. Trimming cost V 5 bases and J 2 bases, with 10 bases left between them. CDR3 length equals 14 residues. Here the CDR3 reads CASSPRHPGNTIYF. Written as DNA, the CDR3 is TGTGCCAGCAGTCCTCGCCACCCTGGAAACACCATATATTTT.

This CDR3 reads CASSHMKGDTQYF. In DNA, the CDR3 is TGTGCCAGCAGCCACATGAAGGGAGATACGCAGTATTTT. The chain uses TRBV12-3 or TRBV12-4 and TRBJ2-3; D is ambiguous. V was clipped by 6 bases and J by 5 bases, with 12 bases between them. There are 13 residues in the CDR3.

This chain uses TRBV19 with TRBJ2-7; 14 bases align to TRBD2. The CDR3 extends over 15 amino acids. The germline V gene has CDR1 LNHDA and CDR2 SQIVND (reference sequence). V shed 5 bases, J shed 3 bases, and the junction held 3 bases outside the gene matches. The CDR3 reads CASSLGLAGVYEQYF. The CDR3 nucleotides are TGTGCCAGTAGTCTGGGACTAGCGGGAGTCTACGAGCAGTACTTC.

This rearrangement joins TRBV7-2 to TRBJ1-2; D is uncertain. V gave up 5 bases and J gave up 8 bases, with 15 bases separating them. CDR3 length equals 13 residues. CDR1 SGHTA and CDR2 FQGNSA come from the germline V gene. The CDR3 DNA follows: TGTGCCAGCAGCGTCTTAAGGCGCGGAGGCTACACCTTC. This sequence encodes CASSVLRRGGYTF. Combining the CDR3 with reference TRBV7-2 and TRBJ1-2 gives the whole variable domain GAGVSQSPSNKVTEKGKDVELRCDPISGHTALYWYRQSLGQGLEFLIYFQGNSAPDKSGLPSDRFSAERTGGSVSTLTIQRTQQEDSAVYLCASSVLRRGGYTFGSGTRLTVV.

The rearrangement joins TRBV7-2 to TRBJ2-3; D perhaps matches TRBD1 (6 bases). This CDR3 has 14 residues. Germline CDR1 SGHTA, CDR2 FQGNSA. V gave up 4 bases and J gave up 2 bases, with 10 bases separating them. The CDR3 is CASSSDRFTDTQYF. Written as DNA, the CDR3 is TGTGCCAGCAGCTCTGACAGGTTCACAGATACGCAGTATTTT.

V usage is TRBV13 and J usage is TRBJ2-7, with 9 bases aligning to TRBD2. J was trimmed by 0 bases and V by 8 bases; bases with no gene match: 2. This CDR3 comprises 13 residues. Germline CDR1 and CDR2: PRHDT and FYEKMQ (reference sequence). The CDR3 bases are TGTGCCAGCTTAGCGGGAGCCTCCTACGAGCAGTACTTC. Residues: CASLAGASYEQYF.

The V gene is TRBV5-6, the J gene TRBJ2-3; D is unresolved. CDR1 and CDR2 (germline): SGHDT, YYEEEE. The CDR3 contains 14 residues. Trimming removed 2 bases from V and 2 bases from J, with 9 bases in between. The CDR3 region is CASSLTSATDTQYF. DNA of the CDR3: TGTGCCAGCAGCTTAACGTCCGCCACAGATACGCAGTATTTT.

The CDR3 region is CASSAMTGRGYSNQPQHF. For the CDR3, the DNA is TGTGCCAGTAGTGCTATGACAGGACGGGGATATAGCAATCAGCCCCAGCATTTT. The chain combines TRBV19 with TRBJ1-5, with a tentative D call TRBD1 (6 bases). The germline V and J ends were trimmed by 5 bases and 0 bases, with 20 bases remaining between them. The CDR3 sequence is 18 residues long. Germline V lookup: CDR1 LNHDA, CDR2 SQIVND (reference sequence).

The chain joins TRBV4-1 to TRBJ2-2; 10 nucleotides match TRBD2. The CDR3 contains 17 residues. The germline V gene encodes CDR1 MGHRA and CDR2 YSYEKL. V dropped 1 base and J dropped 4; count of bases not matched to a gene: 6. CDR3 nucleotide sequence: TGCGCCAGCAGCCAAGGATTGAGCGGGAGGGTCACCGGGGAGCTGTTTTTT. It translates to CASSQGLSGRVTGELFF.

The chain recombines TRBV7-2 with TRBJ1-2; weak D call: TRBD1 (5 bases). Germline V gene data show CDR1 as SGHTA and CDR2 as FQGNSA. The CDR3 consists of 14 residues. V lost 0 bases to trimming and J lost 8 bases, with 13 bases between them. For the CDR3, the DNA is TGTGCCAGCAGCTTAGCCAGGGCCCTAGGAGGCTACACCTTC. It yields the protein CASSLARALGGYTF.